Below, 4 T cell receptor beta chains from the same sample are listed, as sequenced in a study of Tregs in tolerant kidney transplant recipients. Repertoires were generated with immunoSEQ multiplex PCR, while TCRdb's copy carries only in-frame clones and drops some. This table has some 11,000 clones, under 95% appearing once. These receptors are not linked to any known antigen. The sequenced sample was Tregs from blood cultured with allogeneic cells, obtained before the transplant. These receptors came from a human patient who received a combined kidney and bone marrow transplant.

V gene TRBV6-5 combines with J gene TRBJ1-2; 10 bases are a match to TRBD1. The CDR3 contains 13 residues. Germline values: CDR1 MNHEY, CDR2 SVGAGI. The trim removed 4 bases at V and 10 bases at J, leaving 6 bases unmatched. The CDR3: CASSFRDRGFYTF. In DNA, the CDR3 is TGTGCCAGCAGTTTCCGGGACAGGGGATTCTACACCTTC.

The V call is TRBV5-1, the J call TRBJ2-6, with D unclear. The V end lost 4 bases, the J end lost 0 bases, and 8 bases lay between the germline ends. The CDR3 sequence is 15 residues long. Germline V gene sequence: CDR1 SGHRS, CDR2 YFSETQ. The CDR3 region has the DNA TGCGCCAGCAGCCCCTTCGGCTCTGGGGCCAACGTCCTGACTTTC. Its protein product is CASSPFGSGANVLTF.

The rearrangement joins TRBV18 to TRBJ2-4; 12 bases match TRBD2. Per germline, CDR1 KGHSH and CDR2 LQKENI. V lost 2 bases, J lost 0 bases, and 5 bases stayed unmatched. The CDR3 spans 18 residues. The CDR3 coding sequence is TGTGCCAGCTCACCAGGACTAGCGGGGACAGTAGCCAAAAACATTCAGTACTTC. Translated, it gives CASSPGLAGTVAKNIQYF. Full variable domain (missing parts from reference TRBV18 and TRBJ2-4): NAGVMQNPRHLVRRRGQEARLRCSPMKGHSHVYWYRQLPEEGLKFMVYLQKENIIDESGMPKERFSAEFPKEGPSILRIQQVVRGDSAAYFCASSPGLAGTVAKNIQYFGAGTRLSVL.

The chain employs TRBV28 and TRBJ1-1; D unresolved. Germline V lookup: CDR1 MDHEN, CDR2 SYDVKM. Trimming took 5 bases from V and 1 from J, leaving 17 bases between them. The CDR3 spans 16 residues. In nucleotides, the CDR3 is TGTGCCAGCAGTCGGAGATCCCGGAAGGAGAACACTGAAGCTTTCTTT. The encoded protein is CASSRRSRKENTEAFF.